This record covers a single TCR beta chain. The data were obtained in a study of cytomegalovirus exposure and HLA in healthy donors. The germline V gene encodes CDR1 MNHNY and CDR2 SVGAGI (reference sequence). This CDR3 spans 13 amino acids. The J segment lost 12 bases and the V segment lost 6 bases, leaving 11 bases of the junction unmatched. Researchers ran the PCR with 60 Vbeta and 13 Jbeta primers. The repertoire was sequenced with immunoSEQ multiplex PCR; TCRdb's copy has only in-frame clones and lacks some. This sample yields over 150,000 clones, of which about 90% are seen a single time; 0.2% to 0.3% belongs to the top ten.

The V and J genes are TRBV6-6 and TRBJ1-2, with TRBD1 identical over 9 bases. The TCR sequence derives from a girl under three years old in good health and CMV-seronegative. The specimen sequenced was PBMCs. In DNA form, the CDR3 reads TGTGCCAGCAGATGGGACAGGGTGGGGGGTGACACCTTC. Protein product: CASRWDRVGGDTF.